The 14 T cell receptor beta chains given below trace back to one sample, sequenced in a study of response to subunit inactivated influenza vaccine. One entry per CDR3 protein, called by TCRdb with MiXCR from the RT-PCR reads. The profile shows a few hundred thousand distinct CDR3 sequences, 14% of them singletons. The input for sequencing was PBMCs from blood, taken approximately 12 days after vaccination. The receptors come from a man aged 45 to 65 who received an inactivated influenza vaccine.

This clonotype appeared a few times. The chain employs TRBV24-1 and TRBJ2-5, with 14 bases aligning to TRBD2. The CDR3 spans 16 residues. Germline loops: CDR1 KGHDR, CDR2 SFDVKD. The ends lost 4 bases at V and 5 bases at J; junction bases unmatched: 5. The DNA for the CDR3 is TGTGCCACCAGTGAGGGGGGACTAGCGGGGGTCGAGACCCAGTACTTC. Protein product: CATSEGGLAGVETQYF.

This clonotype has more than one count but fewer than ten. The V and J genes are TRBV7-2 and TRBJ2-3, with 11 bases matching TRBD2. Germline lookup yields CDR1 SGHTA and CDR2 FQGNSA. The length of the CDR3 is 13 residues. After removal of 5 bases from V and 13 bases from J, the junction contained 8 bases not matched to a gene. The CDR3 sequence: CASSDIAGGPKYF. CDR3 nucleotides: TGTGCCAGCAGCGATATAGCGGGGGGGCCGAAGTATTTT.

The chain recombines TRBV6-1 with TRBJ1-6, with D possibly TRBD1 on 6 matching bases. Germline lookup yields CDR1 MNHNS and CDR2 SASEGT. CDR3 size: 17 residues. Trimming cost V 5 bases and J 9 bases, with 23 bases left between them. The CDR3 nucleotides are TGTGCCAGCAGTCCCACTTTAGGAGGGGGATCAGGTTCACCCCTCCACTTT. Translation gives CASSPTLGGGSGSPLHF.

This sequence joins TRBV21-1 and TRBJ2-5. TRBV21-1 is assigned pseudogene status. CDR3 length: 17 amino acids. CDR3 sequence reads: CASSKVGRSPTHETQYF. The CDR3 DNA follows: TGTGCCAGCAGCAAAGTGGGCAGATCCCCTACACACGAGACCCAGTACTTC.

This clonotype was counted at least ten times. The V gene is TRBV7-2, the J gene TRBJ1-1, with D perhaps matching TRBD1 (6 bases). The length of the CDR3 is 14 residues. V was pared by 8 bases and J by 2 bases, with 15 bases between. Germline assignment: CDR1 SGHTA and CDR2 FQGNSA. The CDR3 nucleotides read TGTGCCAGCGGAAACTTGGGGGCCAACACTGAAGCTTTCTTT. The encoded protein is CASGNLGANTEAFF.

This clonotype has a handful of counts. This chain uses TRBV20-1 with TRBJ2-1; 14 bases are a match to TRBD2. Germline V lookup: CDR1 DFQATT, CDR2 SNEGSKA (reference sequence). The length of the CDR3 is 19 residues. Losses at the gene ends were 1 base for V and 6 bases for J; bases not matched to a gene: 14. CDR3 in DNA: TGCAGTGCTAGAGGGTGGGGTAGACTAGCGGGGGGGCCCGGCAATGAGCAGTTCTTC. Translation gives CSARGWGRLAGGPGNEQFF.

The chain uses TRBV4-3 and TRBJ1-1; no definite D call. The CDR3 contains 13 residues. Germline V gene data show CDR1 as LGHNA and CDR2 as YSLEER. V gave up 2 bases and J gave up 7 bases, with 11 bases separating them. CDR3 loop: CASSQWYGSEAFF. Here the CDR3 DNA reads TGCGCCAGCAGCCAATGGTACGGGAGTGAAGCTTTCTTT.

This clonotype was seen only once. The rearrangement links TRBV11-1 to TRBJ2-5; D ambiguous. The DNA end is a closer match to TRBJ2-1, so the J assignment may be wrong. Germline lookup yields CDR1 SGHAT and CDR2 FQDESV (reference sequence). This CDR3 comprises 13 residues. CDR3 in amino acids: CASSLAVRRTQFF. Here the CDR3 DNA reads TGTGCCAGCAGCTTAGCAGTTAGAAGGACCCAGTTCTTC.

The chain combines TRBV20-1 with TRBJ2-1; D remains unclear. The CDR3 is 13 residues long. Trimming pared 4 bases from V and 10 bases from J, leaving 17 bases between. The V gene's germline CDR1 is DFQATT and CDR2 SNEGSKA (reference sequence). CDR3 coding DNA: TGCAGTGCTAATCGACCCACAATAGTGGAGCAGTTCTTC. Protein sequence: CSANRPTIVEQFF.

There are many counts of this clonotype. The chain combines TRBV6-2 or TRBV6-3 with TRBJ1-5, with D perhaps TRBD1 (5 bases). CDR1 and CDR2 from the germline V gene are MNHEY and SVGEGT. This CDR3 has 14 residues. Deletions cut 7 bases from V and 5 bases from J, with 15 bases between. CDR3 nucleotides: TGTGCCAGCATGGGACCTGCCGCCGATCAGCCCCAGCATTTT. Translation: CASMGPAADQPQHF.

The genes are TRBV7-2 and TRBJ2-7; D possibly matches TRBD1 or TRBD2 (5 bases each). From germline, CDR1 is SGHTA and CDR2 FQGNSA. The CDR3 length is 14 residues. V lost 6 bases and J lost 4, with 16 bases in between. For the CDR3, the DNA is TGTGCCAGCAGGTCCGGGACGGGGATGTACGAGCAGTACTTC. This codes for CASRSGTGMYEQYF.

This clonotype came up a few times. The genes are TRBV6-4 and TRBJ2-3, with 9 positions matching TRBD2. With 2 bases clipped from V and 4 bases from J, the junction kept 7 bases outside the gene matches. This CDR3 has 16 residues. Germline CDR1 and CDR2: MRHNA and SNTAGT. This CDR3 is CASSDVGGGAADTQYF. The CDR3 nucleotides are TGTGCCAGCAGTGACGTCGGCGGGGGGGCCGCAGATACGCAGTATTTT.

The chain uses TRBV4-1 and TRBJ1-5; D perhaps matches TRBD1 (6 bases). CDR3 size: 17 residues. Germline V CDR1 and CDR2: MGHRA, YSYEKL. Trimming removed 1 base at V and 4 bases at J, with 17 bases between. This CDR3 is CASSQVPKGHPNQPQHF. Written as DNA, the CDR3 is TGCGCCAGCAGCCAAGTGCCAAAGGGACACCCTAATCAGCCCCAGCATTTT.

The J gene is TRBJ2-3, the V gene TRBV9; 9 nucleotides agree with TRBD2. The CDR3 sequence is 17 residues long. V dropped 4 bases and J dropped 5; count of bases not matched to a gene: 14. Germline CDR1 SGDLS, CDR2 YYNGEE. The CDR3 region has the DNA TGTGCCAGCAGCTTCCCTCGGGCGGGAGGGCCAGAAGATACGCAGTATTTT. Translating gives CASSFPRAGGPEDTQYF. Complete variable domain (other parts from reference TRBV9 and TRBJ2-3): DSGVTQTPKHLITATGQRVTLRCSPRSGDLSVYWYQQSLDQGLQFLIQYYNGEERAKGNILERFSAQQFPDLHSELNLSSLELGDSALYFCASSFPRAGGPEDTQYFGPGTRLTVL.